This is a list of T cell receptor beta chains from one sample in a study of monozygotic twins with inflammatory bowel disease. TCRdb re-called the 5' RACE reads; every CDR3 protein appears as one record, without DNA. The data include about 300,000 distinct CDR3 sequences; the top ten clones carry over 5.5%. The specimen was blood. The receptors come from a human donor with ulcerative colitis or Crohn's disease, or a healthy co-twin of an affected twin (not recorded which). Each CDR3 is given with its conserved first and last residue.

j_call v_call cdr3_aa
TRBJ1-1 TRBV30 CAWRGTQASRRAFF
TRBJ2-2 TRBV6-5 CASSYRLTGELIF
TRBJ1-1 TRBV20-1 CSAKQGRLGTEAFF
TRBJ2-7 TRBV2 CAIRGGGRWEITYEQYF
TRBJ2-1 TRBV24-1 CATSVPRLAGVGEQFF
TRBJ1-2 TRBV7-9 CASSLTSGYNYGYTF
TRBJ1-2 TRBV29-1 CSVEERSGVLGGYTF
TRBJ2-5 TRBV7-2 CASSLASGVKTETQYF
TRBJ2-7 TRBV5-1 CASSLESGGTYEQYF
TRBJ2-7 TRBV7-2 CASSPMIRQTYEQYF
TRBJ1-5 TRBV20-1 CSAPAGGGGQPQHF
TRBJ1-4 TRBV5-1 CASSLGPREKLFF
TRBJ2-2 TRBV7-8 CASSLRYTGELFF
TRBJ2-7 TRBV7-2 CASSIFYEQYF
TRBJ2-1 TRBV20-1 CSASTAGGLYNEQFF
TRBJ2-2 TRBV5-1 CASSSLTGGTGELFF
TRBJ2-7 TRBV4-3 CASSQDWDIAYEQYF
TRBJ2-7 TRBV7-9 CASSATGTGTYEQYF
TRBJ2-3 TRBV15 CATSRDLYGATDTQYF
TRBJ2-2 TRBV20-1 CSARPAGELFF
TRBJ2-3 TRBV7-2 CASSARAGGRTDTQYF
TRBJ2-2 TRBV7-3 CASSLRAGGMNTGELFF
TRBJ2-6 TRBV20-1 CSAMDSFSGANVLTF
TRBJ2-2 TRBV6-2/TRBV6-3 CASSRDRIRTGELFF
TRBJ1-3 TRBV29-1 CSVRDRGDSGNTIYF
TRBJ2-7 TRBV3-1 CASSHSVLPGEQYF
TRBJ2-5 TRBV7-8 CASSFSSGSGKTQYF
TRBJ2-2 TRBV6-5 CASSFAENTGELFF
TRBJ2-7 TRBV20-1 CSARDGLTEQYF
TRBJ1-6 TRBV12-3/TRBV12-4 CASSPTGGNSPLHF